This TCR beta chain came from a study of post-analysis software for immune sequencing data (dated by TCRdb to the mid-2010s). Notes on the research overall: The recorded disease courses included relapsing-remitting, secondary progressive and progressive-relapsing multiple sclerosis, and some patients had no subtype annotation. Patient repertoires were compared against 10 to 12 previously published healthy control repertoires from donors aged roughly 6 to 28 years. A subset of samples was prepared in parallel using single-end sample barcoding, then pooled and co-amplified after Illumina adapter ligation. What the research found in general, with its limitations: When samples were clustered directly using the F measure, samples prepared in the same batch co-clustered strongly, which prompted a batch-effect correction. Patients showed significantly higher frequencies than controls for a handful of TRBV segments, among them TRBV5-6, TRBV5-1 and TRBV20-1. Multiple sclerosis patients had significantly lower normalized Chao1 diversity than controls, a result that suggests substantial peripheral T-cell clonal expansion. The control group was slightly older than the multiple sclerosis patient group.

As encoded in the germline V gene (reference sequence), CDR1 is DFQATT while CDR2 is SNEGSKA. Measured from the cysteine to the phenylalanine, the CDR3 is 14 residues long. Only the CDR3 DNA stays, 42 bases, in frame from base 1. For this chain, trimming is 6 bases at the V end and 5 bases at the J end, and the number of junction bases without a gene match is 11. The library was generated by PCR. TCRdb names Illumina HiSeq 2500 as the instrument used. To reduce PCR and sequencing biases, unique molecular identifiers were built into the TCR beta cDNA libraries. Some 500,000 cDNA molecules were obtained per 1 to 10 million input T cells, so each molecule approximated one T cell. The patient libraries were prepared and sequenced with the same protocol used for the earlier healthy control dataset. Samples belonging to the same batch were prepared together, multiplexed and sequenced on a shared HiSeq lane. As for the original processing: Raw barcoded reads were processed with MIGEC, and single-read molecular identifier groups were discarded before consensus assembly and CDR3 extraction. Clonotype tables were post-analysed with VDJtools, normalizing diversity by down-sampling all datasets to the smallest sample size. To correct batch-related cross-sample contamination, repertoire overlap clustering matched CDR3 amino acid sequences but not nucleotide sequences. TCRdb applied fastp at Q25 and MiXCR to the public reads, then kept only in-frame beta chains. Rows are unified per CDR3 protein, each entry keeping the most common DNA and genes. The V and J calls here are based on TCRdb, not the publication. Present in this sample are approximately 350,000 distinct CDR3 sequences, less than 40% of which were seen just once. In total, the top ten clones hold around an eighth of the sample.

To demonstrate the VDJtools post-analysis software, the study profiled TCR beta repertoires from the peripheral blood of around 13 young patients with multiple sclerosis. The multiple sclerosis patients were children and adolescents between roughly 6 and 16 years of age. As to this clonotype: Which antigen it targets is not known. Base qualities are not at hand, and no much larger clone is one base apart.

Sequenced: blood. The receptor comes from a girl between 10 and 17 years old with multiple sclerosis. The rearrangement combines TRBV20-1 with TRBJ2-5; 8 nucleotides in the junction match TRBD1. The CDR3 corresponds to CSARDRPWGETQYF. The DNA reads TGCAGTGCACGGGACAGGCCCTGGGGGGAGACCCAGTACTTC.